The 9 T cell receptor beta chains below were found in one sample sequenced in a study of cytomegalovirus exposure and HLA in healthy donors (TCRdb year 2017). Library preparation was by the immunoSEQ multiplex PCR assay. A mixture of 60 forward primers for TCR Vbeta segments and 13 reverse primers for TCR Jbeta segments was used in the multiplex PCR. Entries here come from immuneACCESS through TCRdb and include only in-frame sequences with V and J called. Some clones fail to appear in such tables; in the studies checked, an unresolved V gene covers under half of the shortfall, and the cause of the remainder is unknown. The sample has some 180,000 clones on record, about 88% of them singletons. Of the sample, about 0.21% is held by the ten largest clones. The sample taken for sequencing was PBMCs. The receptors here all came from a girl less than two years old in good health and CMV-seronegative.

This chain uses TRBV6-1 with TRBJ2-3; no reliable D call. V lost 3 bases to trimming and J lost 2 bases, with 9 bases between them. Per germline, CDR1 MNHNS and CDR2 SASEGT. The CDR3 runs to 14 residues. The CDR3 DNA follows: TGTGCCAGCAGTGAGTCATACTACACAGATACGCAGTATTTT. This sequence encodes CASSESYYTDTQYF.

The genes are TRBV2 and TRBJ2-3; 7 bases fit TRBD2. CDR1 is SNHLY and CDR2 is FYNNEI in the germline V gene. Losses at the gene ends were 7 bases for V and 2 bases for J; bases not matched to a gene: 6. CDR3 size: 14 residues. CDR3 nucleotides: TGTGCCAGCACTGCGGGGGTGTACACAGATACGCAGTATTTT. It specifies CASTAGVYTDTQYF. Full variable domain (remainder filled in from reference TRBV2 and TRBJ2-3): EPEVTQTPSHQVTQMGQEVILRCVPISNHLYFYWYRQILGQKVEFLVSFYNNEISEKSEIFDDQFSVERPDGSNFTLKIRSTKLEDSAMYFCASTAGVYTDTQYFGPGTRLTVL.

V usage is TRBV4-1 and J usage is TRBJ2-7; 9 bases fit TRBD2. V trimming: 1 base; J trimming: 4 bases; junction bases outside the gene matches: 8. CDR1 and CDR2 (germline): MGHRA, YSYEKL. The CDR3 loop spans 16 amino acids. CDR3 bases: TGCGCCAGCAGCCAAGCATTAGTTAGCGGGGGATACGAGCAGTACTTC. Its translation is CASSQALVSGGYEQYF.

The genes are TRBV6-1 and TRBJ1-2, with 9 bases matching TRBD1. The CDR3 spans 15 residues. Germline V lookup: CDR1 MNHNS, CDR2 SASEGT. The V segment lost 3 bases and the J segment 4 bases; nucleotides outside the gene matches: 6. The CDR3 DNA sequence: TGTGCCAGCAGTGATACCGGGACAGGGACCTATGGCTACACCTTC. As protein: CASSDTGTGTYGYTF.

The rearrangement joins TRBV7-3 to TRBJ2-2, with a tentative D call TRBD1 (5 bases). Germline V gene sequence: CDR1 SGHTA, CDR2 FQGTGA. The CDR3 has 15 amino acids. V gave up 5 bases and J gave up 4 bases, with 14 bases separating them. CDR3 in amino acids: CASSTARVPTGELFF. CDR3 nucleotides: TGTGCCAGCAGCACGGCCAGGGTTCCCACCGGGGAGCTGTTTTTT.

This clone was counted a few times. The chain joins TRBV9 to TRBJ2-2; D perhaps matches TRBD1 (6 bases). CDR1 SGDLS and CDR2 YYNGEE come from the germline V gene. CDR3 length: 14 residues. The V and J ends lost 3 bases and 5 bases respectively, with 11 bases between them. As DNA, the CDR3 is TGTGCCAGCAGCGGCCTGGACAGTACCGGGGAGCTGTTTTTT. This gives the protein CASSGLDSTGELFF. Combining the CDR3 with reference TRBV9 and TRBJ2-2 gives the whole variable domain DSGVTQTPKHLITATGQRVTLRCSPRSGDLSVYWYQQSLDQGLQFLIQYYNGEERAKGNILERFSAQQFPDLHSELNLSSLELGDSALYFCASSGLDSTGELFFGEGSRLTVL.

The table lists this clone with a few counts. The V gene is TRBV9, the J gene TRBJ1-1; possibly TRBD1 for D (6 bases). Germline V lookup: CDR1 SGDLS, CDR2 YYNGEE. The length of the CDR3 is 16 residues. Trimming removed 0 bases at V and 6 bases at J, with 18 bases between. The CDR3 region has the DNA TGTGCCAGCAGCGTAGATTTACCGGACAGAGGAGCTGAAGCTTTCTTT. This gives the protein CASSVDLPDRGAEAFF.

The rearrangement uses TRBV5-1 and TRBJ1-1; D is uncertain. CDR1 is SGHRS and CDR2 is YFSETQ in the germline V gene. Between the trimmed V and J ends, which lost 6 bases and 1 base, there was a span of 10 bases. This CDR3 contains 13 residues. CDR3 sequence (DNA): TGCGCCAGCACCCAACTTGGGAACACTGAAGCTTTCTTT. It translates to CASTQLGNTEAFF.

This chain uses TRBV5-6 with TRBJ2-5; D remains unclear. The length of the CDR3 is 14 residues. The V gene's germline CDR1 is SGHDT and CDR2 YYEEEE. With 0 bases removed from V and 5 bases from J, the gap between germline ends came to 11 bases. The chain's CDR3 is CASSLGWLGETQYF. CDR3 bases: TGTGCCAGCAGCTTGGGGTGGCTAGGTGAGACCCAGTACTTC.